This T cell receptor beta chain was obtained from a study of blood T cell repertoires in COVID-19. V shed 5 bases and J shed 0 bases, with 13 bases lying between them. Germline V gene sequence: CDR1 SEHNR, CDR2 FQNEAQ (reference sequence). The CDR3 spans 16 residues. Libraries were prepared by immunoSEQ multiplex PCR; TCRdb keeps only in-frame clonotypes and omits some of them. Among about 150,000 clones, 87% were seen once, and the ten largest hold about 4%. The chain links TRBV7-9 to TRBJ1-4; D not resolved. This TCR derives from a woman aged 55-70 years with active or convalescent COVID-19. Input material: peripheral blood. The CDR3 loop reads CASSPPVMTTNEKLFF. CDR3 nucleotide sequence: TGTGCCAGCAGCCCACCGGTCATGACAACTAATGAAAAACTGTTTTTT.